This TCR beta chain was retrieved from a study of cytomegalovirus exposure and HLA in healthy donors. Study-wide points: Most TCR sequences were seen very rarely across donors, but some public TCRs occurred in many.

The CDR3 totals 18 residues. Looked up from germline, CDR1 is MNHEY and CDR2 is SMNVEV (reference sequence). V lost 3 bases, J lost 0 bases, and 9 bases stayed unmatched. Amplification used 60 Vbeta primers and 13 Jbeta primers. Assay used: immunoSEQ multiplex PCR; TCRdb lists only in-frame clones, some missing. Of about 200,000 clones in the sample, 75% to 85% were seen once. Worth noting for this clone: No antigen is known for it.

This chain links TRBV27 with TRBJ2-1, with TRBD2 matching 9 bases. The receptor's source is a girl aged 5 to 17 in good health and CMV-seropositive. Input material: PBMCs. CDR3 residues: CASSFSALAGFSYNEQFF. The CDR3 DNA reads as TGTGCCAGCAGTTTCTCGGCCCTAGCGGGGTTCTCCTACAATGAGCAGTTCTTC.